This TCR beta chain was sequenced during a study of spatial heterogeneity in lung cancer. About the research overall: Alpha-chain sequences were consistently detected less often than beta-chain sequences. Study-wide points: Tracking of tumor mutation counts was seen in expanded intratumoral alpha and beta TCR counts.

Indicated time point: sample taken at primary tumor resection. The authors sequenced whole RNA from tumor, nontumor lung or frozen PBMC without sorting. CDR1 is SEHNR, CDR2 FQNEAQ, per germline (reference sequence). The CDR3 runs 12 residues. The V end was cut by 3 bases, the J end by 10 bases, with 7 bases between. A single record per CDR3 protein comes from TCRdb applying MiXCR to the 5' RACE reads. The sample has about 1,500 distinct CDR3 sequences, about 6.2% seen once. In its sample, this clonotype is medium-sized. Its antigen is still unknown. This beta chain is an off-target read within a library intended for alpha chains, so its frequency means little.

The rearrangement uses TRBV7-9 and TRBJ1-6, with D uncertain. The source is a female donor with early-stage non-small cell lung cancer. The material sequenced was lung tumor tissue, taken at surgery. CDR3 in amino acids: CASSFGESPLHF. CDR3 in DNA: TGTGCCAGCAGCTTCGGCGAATCACCCCTCCACTTT.